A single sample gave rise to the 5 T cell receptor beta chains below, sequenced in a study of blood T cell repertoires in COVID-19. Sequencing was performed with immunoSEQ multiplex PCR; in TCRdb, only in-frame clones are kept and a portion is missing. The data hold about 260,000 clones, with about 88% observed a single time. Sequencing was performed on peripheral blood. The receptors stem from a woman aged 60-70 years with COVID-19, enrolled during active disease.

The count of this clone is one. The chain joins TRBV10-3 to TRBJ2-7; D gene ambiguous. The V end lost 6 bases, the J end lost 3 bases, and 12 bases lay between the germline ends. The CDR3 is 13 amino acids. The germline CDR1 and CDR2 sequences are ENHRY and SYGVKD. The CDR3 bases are TGTGCCATCAGCCCGACGCCAGGCTACGAGCAGTACTTC. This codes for CAISPTPGYEQYF.

CDR3 DNA: TGTGCCAGCAGTTTAGCGGGGACAGCGAACACTGAAGCTTTCTTT. Its protein is CASSLAGTANTEAFF. The V and J genes are TRBV28 and TRBJ1-1; TRBD1 aligns across 7 bases. From germline, CDR1 is MDHEN and CDR2 SYDVKM. V shed 2 bases, J shed 1 base, and the junction held 4 bases outside the gene matches. The CDR3 contains 15 residues.

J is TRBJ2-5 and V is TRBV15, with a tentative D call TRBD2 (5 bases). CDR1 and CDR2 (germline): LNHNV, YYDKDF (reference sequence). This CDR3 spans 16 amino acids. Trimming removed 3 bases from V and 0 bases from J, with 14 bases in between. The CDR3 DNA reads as TGTGCCACCAGCAGGGGAGACTCGGGGTACCAAGAGACCCAGTACTTC. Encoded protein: CATSRGDSGYQETQYF.

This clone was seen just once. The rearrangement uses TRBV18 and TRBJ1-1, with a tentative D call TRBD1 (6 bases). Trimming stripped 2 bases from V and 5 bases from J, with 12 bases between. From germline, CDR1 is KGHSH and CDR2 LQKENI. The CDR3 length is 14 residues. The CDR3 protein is CASSPTGFGTEAFF. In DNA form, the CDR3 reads TGTGCCAGCTCACCAACAGGGTTTGGGACTGAAGCTTTCTTT.

The CDR3 sequence: CATSDDTDRPNQPQHF. The CDR3 DNA follows: TGTGCCACGTCCGACGACACAGACAGGCCCAATCAGCCCCAGCATTTT. The chain couples TRBV24-1 to TRBJ1-5, with a tentative D call TRBD1 (6 bases). V was pared by 10 bases and J by 3 bases, with 21 bases between. Germline CDR1 reads KGHDR; CDR2 reads SFDVKD. The CDR3 is made up of 16 amino acids.